The 22 T cell receptor beta chains below were found in one sample sequenced in a study of shared clonotypes between healthy human individuals. Only in-frame clones appear in the TCRdb table, and some are missing; sequencing was by immunoSEQ multiplex PCR. Here the sample spans about 2.1 million clones, 85% to 95% being singletons. Naive CD8 isolation took CD45RO-negative cells positively selected for CCR7 and excluded terminally differentiated effector memory CD45RA+ cells. Sequencing was carried out using naive CD8+ T cells from PBMCs. These receptors all stem from a young man in good health. Some clones in this sample may be carry-over from other donors' samples.

V usage is TRBV6-5 and J usage is TRBJ2-7, with D unresolved. Germline-derived CDR1 and CDR2 are MNHEY and SVGAGI. Trimming removed 2 bases at V and 2 bases at J, with 13 bases between. CDR3 length: 15 residues. The CDR3 DNA reads as TGTGCCAGCAGTTACCAGGTGGCTGGGACCTACGAGCAGTACTTC. Encoded protein: CASSYQVAGTYEQYF.

The rearrangement joins TRBV5-1 to TRBJ1-1; perhaps TRBD1 as D (6 bases). Germline V lookup: CDR1 SGHRS, CDR2 YFSETQ. Trimming cost V 6 bases and J 2 bases, with 14 bases left between them. This CDR3 comprises 14 residues. The CDR3 spells CASTLTGLNTEAFF. The CDR3 bases are TGCGCCAGCACCCTGACAGGTCTAAACACTGAAGCTTTCTTT.

In nucleotides, the CDR3 is TGTGCCAGCAGCGCCGCCCCCCACAATGAGCAGTTCTTC. It specifies CASSAAPHNEQFF. V is TRBV7-9 and J is TRBJ2-1; D not resolved. V lost 5 bases and J lost 5, with 10 bases in between. The CDR3 is 13 residues long. Germline CDR1 reads SEHNR; CDR2 reads FQNEAQ (reference sequence). Based on the CDR3 plus reference TRBV7-9 and TRBJ2-1, the full variable domain is DTGVSQNPRHKITKRGQNVTFRCDPISEHNRLYWYRQTLGQGPEFLTYFQNEAQLEKSRLLSDRFSAERPKGSFSTLEIQRTEQGDSAMYLCASSAAPHNEQFFGPGTRLTVL.

The rearrangement uses TRBV5-4 and TRBJ2-7; 8 bases are a match to TRBD1. The CDR3 contains 15 residues. Germline CDR1 is SGHNT and CDR2 is YYREEE (reference sequence). V gave up 4 bases and J gave up 5 bases; unmatched junction bases: 11. The CDR3 loop is CASSIDRGEENEQYF. The CDR3 nucleotides read TGTGCCAGCAGCATAGACAGGGGCGAAGAAAACGAGCAGTACTTC.

This sequence joins TRBV7-3 and TRBJ2-1; D remains ambiguous. Looked up from germline, CDR1 is SGHTA and CDR2 is FQGTGA. Trimming removed 4 bases from V and 8 bases from J, with 36 bases in between. The length of the CDR3 is 21 residues. CDR3 residues: CASSSDPSGAGSNAKLDEQFF. In nucleotides, the CDR3 is TGTGCCAGCAGCTCCGACCCCTCCGGAGCAGGTTCGAACGCCAAACTCGATGAGCAGTTCTTC.

The chain carries TRBV28 and TRBJ2-7, with D perhaps TRBD2 (6 bases). Germline V CDR1 and CDR2: MDHEN, SYDVKM. V lost 3 bases and J 3 bases, leaving 15 bases between the germline ends. This CDR3 contains 15 residues. The CDR3 DNA is TGTGCCAGCAGTTTCGGAGGGAGCGGTTACTACGAGCAGTACTTC. It codes for CASSFGGSGYYEQYF.

This clone came up a few times. Different DNA sequences within this sample yield the same CDR3. This chain connects TRBV27 to TRBJ1-1, with a weak D call TRBD1 (5 bases). The length of the CDR3 is 13 residues. V lost 3 bases to trimming and J lost 2 bases, with 7 bases between them. Germline V gives CDR1 MNHEY, CDR2 SMNVEV (reference sequence). CDR3 residues: CASSFGGNTEAFF. The CDR3 bases are TGTGCCAGCAGTTTTGGGGGAAACACTGAAGCTTTCTTT.

The chain combines TRBV6-5 with TRBJ2-2; 7 bases are a match to TRBD1. Germline trimming cut 3 bases from V and 8 bases from J; bases unmatched to any gene: 9. The CDR3 totals 15 residues. The germline V gene has CDR1 MNHEY and CDR2 SVGAGI. The CDR3 here is CASSYGTGVVGELFF. The DNA for the CDR3 is TGTGCCAGCAGTTATGGCACAGGGGTTGTTGGGGAGCTGTTTTTT.

The rearrangement joins TRBV5-1 to TRBJ2-7; TRBD2 might be the D (5 bases). CDR3 size: 15 residues. Germline CDR1 is SGHRS and CDR2 is YFSETQ. V was clipped by 6 bases and J by 2 bases, with 18 bases between them. CDR3 nucleotides: TGCGCCAGCAAACTAGACCTCCCTGTGGCCTACGAGCAGTACTTC. Amino acid sequence: CASKLDLPVAYEQYF.

This rearrangement joins TRBV28 to TRBJ2-5, with TRBD1 matching 7 bases. Trimming took 6 bases from V and 5 from J; bases not matched to a gene: 3. Germline V CDR1 and CDR2: MDHEN, SYDVKM. CDR3 size: 12 residues. The CDR3: CASRTGDETQYF. CDR3 coding DNA: TGTGCCAGCAGAACAGGGGACGAGACCCAGTACTTC.

This chain connects TRBV28 to TRBJ2-3; possible D gene TRBD2, 6 bases. The germline V and J ends were trimmed by 6 bases and 2 bases, with 18 bases remaining between them. Per germline, CDR1 MDHEN and CDR2 SYDVKM. This CDR3 contains 16 residues. CDR3 region: CASSNLLAMPTDTQYF. The CDR3 DNA reads as TGTGCCAGCAGCAACCTACTAGCAATGCCCACAGATACGCAGTATTTT.

The rearrangement joins TRBV2 to TRBJ2-3; 8 positions agree with TRBD2. Trimming at V came to 3 bases and at J to 0 bases, leaving 8 bases not matched to a gene. The germline gives CDR1 SNHLY, CDR2 FYNNEI. The CDR3 contains 17 residues. Here the CDR3 reads CASSESLADRSTDTQYF. The CDR3 nucleotides are TGTGCCAGCAGTGAGTCACTAGCGGATCGTAGCACAGATACGCAGTATTTT.

V and J are TRBV15 and TRBJ2-7; perhaps TRBD2 as D (6 bases). This CDR3 has 13 amino acids. Germline V gene lookup returns CDR1 LNHNV and CDR2 YYDKDF (reference sequence). The V and J ends lost 11 bases and 5 bases respectively, with 19 bases between them. The CDR3 reads CASAPREFNEQYF. The CDR3 region has the DNA TGTGCCTCCGCGCCCCGGGAGTTCAACGAGCAGTACTTC.

The rearrangement uses TRBV2 and TRBJ2-7; TRBD1 matches 8 bases. J lost 3 bases, V lost 6 bases, and 16 bases had no gene match. CDR1 is SNHLY and CDR2 is FYNNEI in the germline V gene. CDR3 size: 17 residues. The CDR3 sequence is CASSQNLGQVFGYEQYF. In DNA form, the CDR3 reads TGTGCCAGCAGCCAGAATTTGGGACAGGTATTTGGCTACGAGCAGTACTTC.

V is TRBV5-1 and J is TRBJ2-5; TRBD1 might be the D (7 bases). CDR1 and CDR2 from the germline V gene are SGHRS and YFSETQ. The ends were cut back, 0 bases at V and 1 base at J, with 22 bases in the middle. This CDR3 is built from 19 residues. The CDR3, as DNA: TGCGCCAGCAGCTTGGCCCGGCATTACCGGGGGACAGCCCAAGAGACCCAGTACTTC. Protein sequence: CASSLARHYRGTAQETQYF.

The CDR3, as DNA: TGCAGCGTTGCAGTTATCTATGGCTACACCTTC. It encodes CSVAVIYGYTF. The chain is built from TRBV29-1 and TRBJ1-2; D unclear. CDR3 length equals 11 residues. Trimming left V 4 bases short and J 4 bases short, with 7 bases between. Germline CDR1 reads SQVTM; CDR2 reads ANQGSEA.

The chain combines TRBV5-6 with TRBJ1-1, with 7 positions matching TRBD1. The CDR3 runs 16 residues. V shed 4 bases and J 0 bases; nucleotides not matched to a gene: 9. Germline V gene data show CDR1 as SGHDT and CDR2 as YYEEEE. The CDR3 nucleotides read TGTGCCAGCAGCGCGGTCGACAGGGACATGAACACTGAAGCTTTCTTT. It encodes CASSAVDRDMNTEAFF.

The CDR3 sequence: CASSLVARSSYNEQFF. The DNA of the CDR3 is TGTGCCAGCAGCTTGGTAGCGCGGAGCTCCTACAATGAGCAGTTCTTC. The chain combines TRBV5-4 with TRBJ2-1, with a possible D match to TRBD2 (5 bases). Germline loops: CDR1 SGHNT, CDR2 YYREEE (reference sequence). V was shortened by 0 bases and J by 0 bases, with 10 bases between the two germline ends. The CDR3 covers 16 residues. Full variable domain (outside the CDR3, taken from reference TRBV5-4 and TRBJ2-1): ETGVTQSPTHLIKTRGQQVTLRCSSQSGHNTVSWYQQALGQGPQFIFQYYREEENGRGNFPPRFSGLQFPNYSSELNVNALELDDSALYLCASSLVARSSYNEQFFGPGTRLTVL.

This chain links TRBV29-1 with TRBJ2-1, with 7 bases that match TRBD2. Germline CDR1 SQVTM, CDR2 ANQGSEA. The CDR3 contains 18 residues. V lost 1 base to trimming and J lost 9 bases; unmatched junction nucleotides: 21. Here the CDR3 DNA reads TGCAGCGTTGAAGGCCCGACGACACTAGCGCTCCCCCTCCCTGAGCAGTTCTTC. Protein: CSVEGPTTLALPLPEQFF.

This rearrangement joins TRBV7-9 to TRBJ2-5; TRBD1 matches 7 bases. V was clipped by 5 bases and J by 0 bases; unmatched bases: 3. The CDR3 length is 14 residues. The germline gives CDR1 SEHNR, CDR2 FQNEAQ (reference sequence). The CDR3 loop is CASSTTGDQETQYF. The CDR3 bases are TGTGCCAGCAGCACAACAGGGGACCAAGAGACCCAGTACTTC.

This clone was detected only once. The V call is TRBV19, the J call TRBJ2-2, with D perhaps assigned TRBD1 or TRBD2 (5 bases each). In germline, CDR1 is LNHDA, CDR2 SQIVND (reference sequence). V was trimmed by 7 bases and J by 0 bases, leaving 15 bases between them. The CDR3 is 16 residues long. The CDR3, as DNA: TGTGCCAGTAAGGGACCAGCCCTCTCGAACACCGGGGAGCTGTTTTTT. Its protein is CASKGPALSNTGELFF.

This clone was seen a single time. This chain links TRBV12-5 with TRBJ2-3, with TRBD1 as a possible D gene (5 bases). The CDR3 has 10 residues. The V gene's germline CDR1 is LGHNT and CDR2 FRNRAP. The CDR3 DNA is TGTGGGGGCCCAGGTTGGACGCAGTATTTT. Translation gives CGGPGWTQYF.